This is a list of T cell receptor beta chains from one sample in a study of shared clonotypes between healthy human individuals. Data came from immunoSEQ multiplex PCR; TCRdb stores just in-frame clones and leaves some out. Here the sample spans 2 million to 3 million clones, more than 85% being singletons. Sequencing was performed on naive CD4+ T cells from PBMCs. All receptors come from a man younger than 35 in good health. Some clones in this sample may be carry-over from other donors' samples. Both conserved end residues are part of each CDR3. The order of the fields is clone size, D gene, J gene, V gene, CDR3 protein, CDR3 DNA. The D gene is left open where the match is weak. Size is stated for part of the rows, as once, few or many counts, or as a class when the clone is expanded.

>NA|TRBD1|TRBJ2-7|TRBV28
CASPPPPGQGTSYEQYF
TGTGCCAGCCCGCCCCCCCCGGGACAGGGGACGTCCTACGAGCAGTACTTC
>NA|NA|TRBJ2-7|TRBV7-6
CASSLVSGAREQYF
TGTGCCAGCAGCTTAGTTTCGGGAGCGCGCGAGCAGTACTTC
>NA|TRBD2|TRBJ2-5|TRBV6-1
CASRTSGQETQYF
TGTGCCAGCAGGACTAGCGGACAAGAGACCCAGTACTTC
>NA|TRBD2|TRBJ2-1|TRBV14
CASSPLGLVNEQFF
TGTGCCAGCAGCCCACTAGGACTAGTCAATGAGCAGTTCTTC
>NA|NA|TRBJ2-1|TRBV6-1
CASTESSYNEQFF
TGTGCCAGCACCGAAAGCTCCTACAATGAGCAGTTCTTC
>NA|NA|TRBJ2-6|TRBV27
CASSKSSGANVLTF
TGTGCCAGCAGTAAAAGCTCTGGGGCCAACGTCCTGACTTTC
>NA|NA|TRBJ1-1|TRBV11-2
CASSFEITEAFF
TGTGCCAGCAGCTTTGAGATCACTGAAGCTTTCTTT
>NA|NA|TRBJ2-7|TRBV5-1
CASSPPGMGSYEQYF
TGCGCCAGCAGCCCCCCCGGAATGGGCTCCTACGAGCAGTACTTC
>NA|TRBD1|TRBJ2-3|TRBV5-1
CASRGQLSTDTQYF
TGCGCCAGCAGGGGACAGCTCAGCACAGATACGCAGTATTTT
>NA|TRBD2|TRBJ2-7|TRBV6-6
CASSYEGGRAVQYF
TGTGCCAGCAGTTACGAGGGCGGGAGGGCCGTGCAGTACTTC
>NA|NA|TRBJ1-1|TRBV7-9
CASSFLGRRGAFF
TGTGCCAGCAGCTTTTTGGGGCGACGGGGAGCTTTCTTT
>NA|TRBD1|TRBJ1-3|TRBV25-1
CASSAGQGRGNTIYF
TGTGCCAGCAGTGCGGGACAGGGACGTGGAAACACCATATATTTT
>NA|NA|TRBJ2-7|TRBV7-9
CASSGYSEQYF
TGTGCCAGCAGCGGCTACAGCGAGCAGTACTTC
>NA|NA|TRBJ2-3|TRBV5-1
CASSLVPGGPGADTQYF
TGCGCCAGCAGCTTGGTCCCCGGGGGGCCCGGGGCAGATACGCAGTATTTT
>NA|TRBD1|TRBJ2-3|TRBV11-2
CASSFRGLGYTDTQYF
TGTGCCAGCAGCTTTAGGGGGCTAGGTTATACAGATACGCAGTATTTT
>NA|NA|TRBJ2-5|TRBV19
CASKQDGFSETQYF
TGTGCCAGTAAACAGGACGGATTCTCGGAGACCCAGTACTTC
>NA|NA|TRBJ2-3|TRBV18
CASSPRRGGADTQYF
TGTGCCAGCTCACCAAGGCGGGGCGGGGCAGATACGCAGTATTTT
>NA|NA|TRBJ2-1|TRBV20-1
CSARGGDEQFF
TGCAGTGCTAGAGGGGGGGATGAGCAGTTCTTC
>NA|TRBD2|TRBJ2-1|TRBV2
CASSEEQLAAYYNEQFF
TGTGCCAGCAGTGAAGAACAGCTAGCGGCCTACTACAATGAGCAGTTCTTC
>few|NA|TRBJ1-2|TRBV19
CASSTGLNGRGYTF
TGTGCCAGTAGTACGGGCCTAAACGGCCGAGGCTACACCTTC
>once|NA|TRBJ2-6|TRBV5-4
CASSPQGSERWALTF
TGTGCCAGCAGCCCGCAAGGGTCGGAACGATGGGCCCTGACTTTC
>NA|NA|TRBJ1-2|TRBV28
CASSSRAEVSGYTF
TGTGCCAGCAGTTCACGGGCCGAGGTCTCCGGCTACACCTTC
>once|NA|TRBJ1-4|TRBV28
CASSYTGRGNEKLFF
TGTGCCAGCAGTTATACGGGACGGGGGAATGAAAAACTGTTTTTT
>NA|TRBD2|TRBJ2-7|TRBV28
CASRISGRPYEQYF
TGTGCCAGCAGGATTAGCGGGAGGCCCTACGAGCAGTACTTC
>NA|TRBD2|TRBJ2-1|TRBV9
CASSPRLATYNEQFF
TGTGCCAGCAGCCCTAGACTAGCGACCTACAATGAGCAGTTCTTC
>NA|NA|TRBJ2-7|TRBV7-6
CASSPRAGDTYEQYF
TGTGCCAGCAGCCCTCGGGCAGGGGATACCTACGAGCAGTACTTC
>NA|NA|TRBJ1-1|TRBV28
CASSSPRGNTEAFF
TGTGCCAGCAGTTCTCCCAGGGGGAACACTGAAGCTTTCTTT
>NA|NA|TRBJ2-7|TRBV5-4
CASSLEPHSGSYEQYF
TGTGCCAGCAGCTTGGAACCTCATAGCGGCTCCTACGAGCAGTACTTC
>NA|NA|TRBJ1-4|TRBV29-1
CSVESSGQTLFF
TGCAGCGTTGAGAGTAGTGGCCAAACACTGTTTTTT
>NA|NA|TRBJ2-2|TRBV6-1
CASFLYLGTGELFF
TGTGCCAGCTTTCTTTATCTCGGCACCGGGGAGCTGTTTTTT
>NA|TRBD2|TRBJ2-7|TRBV7-2
CASSPGSGRTYEQYF
TGTGCCAGCAGCCCTGGGAGCGGGAGGACCTACGAGCAGTACTTC
>NA|TRBD1|TRBJ2-7|TRBV5-1
CASRRDSGTYEQYF
TGCGCCAGCAGACGGGACAGTGGAACCTACGAGCAGTACTTC
>NA|NA|TRBJ2-5|TRBV5-1
CASRDDENQPGYF
TGCGCCAGCAGGGACGACGAGAACCAACCTGGGTACTTC
>NA|TRBD1|TRBJ2-1|TRBV7-3
CASAGQGTYNEQFF
TGTGCCAGCGCAGGACAGGGCACTTACAATGAGCAGTTCTTC
>NA|TRBD1|TRBJ1-5|TRBV6-1
CASSTTGAYQPQHF
TGTGCCAGCAGTACAACAGGGGCTTATCAGCCCCAGCATTTT
>few|NA|TRBJ1-5|TRBV28
CASRGSDRYQPQHF
TGTGCCAGCAGGGGATCTGACCGTTATCAGCCCCAGCATTTT
>NA|NA|TRBJ2-7|TRBV28
CASSSNEQYF
TGTGCCAGCAGTTCGAACGAGCAGTACTTC
>NA|NA|TRBJ1-5|TRBV5-1
CASSPDGVNQPQHF
TGCGCCAGCAGCCCGGACGGGGTCAATCAGCCCCAGCATTTT
>NA|NA|TRBJ1-2|TRBV29-1
CSVRGLRGYTF
TGCAGCGTTAGAGGTTTACGGGGCTACACCTTC
>once|TRBD1|TRBJ2-7|TRBV5-1
CASSLETGIYEQYF
TGCGCCAGCAGCTTGGAGACAGGGATCTACGAGCAGTACTTC
>NA|NA|TRBJ2-7|TRBV11-2
CASSLDRGASEQYF
TGTGCCAGCAGCTTAGACAGGGGGGCGAGCGAGCAGTACTTC